This T cell receptor (beta chain) came from a study of T cell changes during pregnancy in multiple sclerosis (dated by TCRdb to the late 2010s). Study-level background: Changes in the T cell repertoire over the course of pregnancy were examined in this study in women with multiple sclerosis.

Libraries were constructed by the immunoSEQ multiplex PCR assay. TCRdb retrieved this table from immuneACCESS and kept in-frame rearrangements only. Not all clones are present; in checked studies, unresolved V genes account for under half, and no reason is known for the remainder. Present in this sample are 70,000 to 95,000 clones, roughly 92% of which were seen just once. Together, the top ten hold approximately 2% of the sample. The CDR3 spans 14 residues, from the cysteine through the phenylalanine. The only DNA kept is the CDR3, 42 bases in frame from the first base. V sheds 3 bases and J sheds 0 bases, leaving 5 bases between their ends. CDR1 KGHSH and CDR2 LQKENI are derived from the germline V gene. A remark on this clone: Its antigen is still unknown. The record has no base qualities; no much larger clone is one base away.

Sequences were derived from peripheral blood, sampled in the second trimester of pregnancy. The source is a female donor in good health, enrolled as a control in a pregnancy study. Recombination joined TRBV18 with TRBJ2-2; no D gene call is confident. This receptor has the CDR3 CASSPSSNTGELFF. The DNA sequence follows: TGTGCCAGCTCACCGAGTTCGAACACCGGGGAGCTGTTTTTT.